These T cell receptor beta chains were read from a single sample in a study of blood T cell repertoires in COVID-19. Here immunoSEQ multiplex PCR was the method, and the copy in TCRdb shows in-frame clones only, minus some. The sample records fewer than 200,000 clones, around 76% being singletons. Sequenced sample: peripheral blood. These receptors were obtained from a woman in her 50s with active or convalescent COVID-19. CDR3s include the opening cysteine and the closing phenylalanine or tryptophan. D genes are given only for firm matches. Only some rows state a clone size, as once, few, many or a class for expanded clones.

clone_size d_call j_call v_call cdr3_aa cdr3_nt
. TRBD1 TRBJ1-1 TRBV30 CAWSVPSPGQGGAFF TGTGCCTGGAGTGTACCGTCTCCGGGACAGGGGGGAGCTTTCTTT
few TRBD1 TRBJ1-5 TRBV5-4 CASSGDRNQPQHF TGTGCCAGCAGCGGGGACAGAAATCAGCCCCAGCATTTT
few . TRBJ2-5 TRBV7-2 CASSLGTRETQYF TGTGCCAGCAGCTTAGGGACTCGAGAGACCCAGTACTTC
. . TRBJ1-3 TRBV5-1 CASRPGVGGNTIYF TGCGCCAGCAGACCAGGGGTTGGTGGAAACACCATATATTTT
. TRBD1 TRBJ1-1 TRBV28 CASSPRQGLNTEAFF TGTGCCAGCAGTCCCCGACAGGGATTGAACACTGAAGCTTTCTTT
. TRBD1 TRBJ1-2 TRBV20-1 CSAKTGVGYTF TGCAGTGCGAAAACAGGGGTTGGCTACACCTTC
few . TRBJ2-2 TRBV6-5 CASSRQGRGTGELFF TGTGCCAGCAGCCGTCAGGGGAGAGGGACCGGGGAGCTGTTTTTT
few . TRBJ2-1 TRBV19 CASSIRTEQFF TGTGCCAGTAGTATAAGGACAGAGCAGTTCTTC
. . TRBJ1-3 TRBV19 CASSIETASGNTIYF TGTGCCAGTAGTATAGAGACAGCCTCTGGAAACACCATATATTTT
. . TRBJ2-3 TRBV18 CASSPLTGGGDTQYF TGTGCCAGCTCACCACTTACAGGGGGGGGAGATACGCAGTATTTT
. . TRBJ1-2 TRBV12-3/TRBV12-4 CASSFGGEYGYTF TGTGCCAGCAGTTTCGGGGGGGAGTATGGCTACACCTTC
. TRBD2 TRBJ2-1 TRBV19 CASSPGLAGGNNEQFF TGTGCCAGTAGCCCCGGGCTAGCGGGAGGGAACAATGAGCAGTTCTTC